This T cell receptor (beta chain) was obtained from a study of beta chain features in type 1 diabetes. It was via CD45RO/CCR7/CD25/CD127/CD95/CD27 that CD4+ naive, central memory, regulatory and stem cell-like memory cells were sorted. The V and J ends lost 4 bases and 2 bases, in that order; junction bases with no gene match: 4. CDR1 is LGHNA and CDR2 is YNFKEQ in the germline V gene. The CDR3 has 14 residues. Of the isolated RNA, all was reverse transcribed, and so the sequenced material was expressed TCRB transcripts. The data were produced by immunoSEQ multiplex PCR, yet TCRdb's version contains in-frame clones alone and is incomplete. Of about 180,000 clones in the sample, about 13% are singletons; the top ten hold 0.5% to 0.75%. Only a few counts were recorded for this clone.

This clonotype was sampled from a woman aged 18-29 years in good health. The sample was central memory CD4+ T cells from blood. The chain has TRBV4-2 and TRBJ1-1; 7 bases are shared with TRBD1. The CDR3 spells CASSLTGENTEAFF. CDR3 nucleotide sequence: TGTGCCAGCAGCCTAACAGGGGAAAACACTGAAGCTTTCTTT.